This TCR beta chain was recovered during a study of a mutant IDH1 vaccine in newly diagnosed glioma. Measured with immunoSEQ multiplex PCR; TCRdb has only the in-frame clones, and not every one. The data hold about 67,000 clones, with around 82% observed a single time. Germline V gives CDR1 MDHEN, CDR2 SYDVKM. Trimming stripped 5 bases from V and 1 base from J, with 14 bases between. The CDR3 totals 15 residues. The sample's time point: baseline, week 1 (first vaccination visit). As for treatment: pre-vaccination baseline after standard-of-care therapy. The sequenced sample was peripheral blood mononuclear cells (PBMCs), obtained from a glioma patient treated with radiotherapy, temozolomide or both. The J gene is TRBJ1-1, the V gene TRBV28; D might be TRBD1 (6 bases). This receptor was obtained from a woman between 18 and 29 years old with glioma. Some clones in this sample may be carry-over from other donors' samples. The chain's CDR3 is CASSLLRGPNTEAFF. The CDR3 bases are TGTGCCAGCAGTCTCCTCCGGGGGCCGAACACTGAAGCTTTCTTT.